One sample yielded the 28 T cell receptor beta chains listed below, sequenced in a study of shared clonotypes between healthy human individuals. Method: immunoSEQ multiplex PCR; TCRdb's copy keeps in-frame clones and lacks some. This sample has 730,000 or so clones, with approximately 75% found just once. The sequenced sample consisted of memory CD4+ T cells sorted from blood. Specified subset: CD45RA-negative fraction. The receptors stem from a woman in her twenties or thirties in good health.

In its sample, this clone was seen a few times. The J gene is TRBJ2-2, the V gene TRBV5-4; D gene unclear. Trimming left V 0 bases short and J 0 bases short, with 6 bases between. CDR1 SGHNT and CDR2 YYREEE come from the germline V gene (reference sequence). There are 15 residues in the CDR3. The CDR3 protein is CASSLEPTNTGELFF. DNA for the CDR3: TGTGCCAGCAGCTTGGAGCCTACGAACACCGGGGAGCTGTTTTTT.

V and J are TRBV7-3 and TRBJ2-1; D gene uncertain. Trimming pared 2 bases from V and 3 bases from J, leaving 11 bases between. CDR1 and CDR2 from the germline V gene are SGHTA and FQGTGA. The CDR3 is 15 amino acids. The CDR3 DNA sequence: TGTGCCAGCAGCTTAGGTCAGAATCTCTACAATGAGCAGTTCTTC. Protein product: CASSLGQNLYNEQFF.

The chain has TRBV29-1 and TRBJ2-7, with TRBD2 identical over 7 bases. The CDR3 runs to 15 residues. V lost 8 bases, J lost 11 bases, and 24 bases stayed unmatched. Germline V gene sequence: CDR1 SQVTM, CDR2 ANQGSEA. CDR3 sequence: CSTQDRGGPFERKYF. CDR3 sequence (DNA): TGCAGCACCCAGGATCGGGGAGGGCCTTTCGAACGAAAGTACTTC.

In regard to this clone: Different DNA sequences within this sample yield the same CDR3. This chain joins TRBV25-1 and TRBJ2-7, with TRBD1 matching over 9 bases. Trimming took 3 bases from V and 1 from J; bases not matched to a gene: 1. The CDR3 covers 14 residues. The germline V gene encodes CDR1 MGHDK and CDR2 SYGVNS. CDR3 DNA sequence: TGTGCCAGCAGTGAGGGGACAGGGTCCTACGAGCAGTACTTC. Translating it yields CASSEGTGSYEQYF.

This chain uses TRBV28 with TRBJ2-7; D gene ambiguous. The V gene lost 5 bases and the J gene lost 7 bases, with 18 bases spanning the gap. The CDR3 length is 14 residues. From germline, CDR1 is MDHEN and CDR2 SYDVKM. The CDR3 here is CASSLRVPPTEQYF. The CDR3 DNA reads TGTGCCAGCAGTCTCCGGGTTCCACCCACGGAGCAGTACTTC. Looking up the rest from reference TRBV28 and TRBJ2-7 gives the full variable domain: DVKVTQSSRYLVKRTGEKVFLECVQDMDHENMFWYRQDPGLGLRLIYFSYDVKMKEKGDIPEGYSVSREKKERFSLILESASTNQTSMYLCASSLRVPPTEQYFGPGTRLTVT.

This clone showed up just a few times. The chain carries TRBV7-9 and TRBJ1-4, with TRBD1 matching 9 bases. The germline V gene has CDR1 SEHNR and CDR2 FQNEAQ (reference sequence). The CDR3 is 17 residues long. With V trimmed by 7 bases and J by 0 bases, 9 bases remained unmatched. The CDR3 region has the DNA TGTGCCAGCAACCCTGGACAGGGGCGAACAACTAATGAAAAACTGTTTTTT. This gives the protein CASNPGQGRTTNEKLFF.

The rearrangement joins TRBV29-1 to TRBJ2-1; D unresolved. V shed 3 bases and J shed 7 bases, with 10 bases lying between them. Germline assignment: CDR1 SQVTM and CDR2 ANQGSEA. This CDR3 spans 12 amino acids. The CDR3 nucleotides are TGCAGCGTTGAGAAGGGCCTGAATGAGCAGTTCTTC. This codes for CSVEKGLNEQFF.

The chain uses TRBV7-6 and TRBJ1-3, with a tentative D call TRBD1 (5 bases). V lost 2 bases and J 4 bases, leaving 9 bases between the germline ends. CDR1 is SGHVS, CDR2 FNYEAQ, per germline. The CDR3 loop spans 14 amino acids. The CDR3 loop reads CASSLSSGGNTIYF. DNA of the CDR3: TGTGCCAGCAGCTTATCTTCAGGGGGAAACACCATATATTTT.

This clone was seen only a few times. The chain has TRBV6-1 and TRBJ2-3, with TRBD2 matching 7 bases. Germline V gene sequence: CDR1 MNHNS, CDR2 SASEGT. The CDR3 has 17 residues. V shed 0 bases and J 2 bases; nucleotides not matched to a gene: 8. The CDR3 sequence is CASSEAPWGGTTDTQYF. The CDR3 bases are TGTGCCAGCAGTGAAGCCCCTTGGGGGGGTACCACAGATACGCAGTATTTT.

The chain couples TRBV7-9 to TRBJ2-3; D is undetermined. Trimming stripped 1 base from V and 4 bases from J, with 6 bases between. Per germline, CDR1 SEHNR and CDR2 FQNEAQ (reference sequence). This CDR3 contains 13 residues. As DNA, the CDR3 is TGTGCCAGCAGCTTAGACGACCCAGATACGCAGTATTTT. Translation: CASSLDDPDTQYF.

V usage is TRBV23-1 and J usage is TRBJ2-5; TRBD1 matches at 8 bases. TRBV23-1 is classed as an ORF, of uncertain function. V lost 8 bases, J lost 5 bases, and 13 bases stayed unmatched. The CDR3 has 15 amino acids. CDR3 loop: CASPRRTGPVETQYF. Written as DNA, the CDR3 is TGCGCCAGCCCCCGCCGGACAGGGCCTGTGGAGACCCAGTACTTC.

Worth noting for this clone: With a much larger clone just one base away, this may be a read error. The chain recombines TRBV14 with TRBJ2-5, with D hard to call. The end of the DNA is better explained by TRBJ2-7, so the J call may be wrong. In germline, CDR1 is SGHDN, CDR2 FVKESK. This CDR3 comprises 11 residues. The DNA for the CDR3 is TGTGCCAGCAGCCGGTACTACGAGCAGTACTTC. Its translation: CASSRYYEQYF.

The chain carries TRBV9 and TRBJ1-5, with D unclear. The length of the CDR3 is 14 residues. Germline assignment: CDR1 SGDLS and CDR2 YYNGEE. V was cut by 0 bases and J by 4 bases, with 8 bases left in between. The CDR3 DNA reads TGTGCCAGCAGCGTAGGGTCAGCTAATCAGCCCCAGCATTTT. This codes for CASSVGSANQPQHF.

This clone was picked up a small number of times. DNA of the CDR3: TGTGCCAGTAGCGGACAGGGCGGATACACTGAAGCTTTCTTT. Amino acids: CASSGQGGYTEAFF. V and J are TRBV19 and TRBJ1-1; TRBD1 matches 8 bases. The CDR3 sequence is 14 residues long. V dropped 6 bases and J dropped 3; count of bases not matched to a gene: 6. Germline lookup yields CDR1 LNHDA and CDR2 SQIVND (reference sequence).

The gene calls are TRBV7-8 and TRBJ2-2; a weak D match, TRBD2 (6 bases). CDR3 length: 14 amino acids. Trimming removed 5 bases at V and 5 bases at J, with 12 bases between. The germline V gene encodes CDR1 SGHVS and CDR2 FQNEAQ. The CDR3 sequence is CASSHRRETGELFF. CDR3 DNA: TGTGCCAGCAGCCACCGGCGGGAAACCGGGGAGCTGTTTTTT. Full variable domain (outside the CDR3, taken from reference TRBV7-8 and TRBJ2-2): GAGVSQSPRYKVAKRGQDVALRCDPISGHVSLFWYQQALGQGPEFLTYFQNEAQLDKSGLPSDRFFAERPEGSVSTLKIQRTQQEDSAVYLCASSHRRETGELFFGEGSRLTVL.

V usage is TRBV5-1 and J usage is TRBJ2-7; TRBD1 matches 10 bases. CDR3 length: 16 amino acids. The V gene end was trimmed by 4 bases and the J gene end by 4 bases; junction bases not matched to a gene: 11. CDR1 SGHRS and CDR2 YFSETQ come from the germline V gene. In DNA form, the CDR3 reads TGCGCCAGCAGCCCCCGGGCCGGGACAGGGGAGTACGAGCAGTACTTC. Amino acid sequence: CASSPRAGTGEYEQYF.

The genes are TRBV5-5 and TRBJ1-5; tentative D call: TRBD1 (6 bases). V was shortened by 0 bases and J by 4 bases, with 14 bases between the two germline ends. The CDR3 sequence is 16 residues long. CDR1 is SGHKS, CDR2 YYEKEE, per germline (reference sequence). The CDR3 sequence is CASSLGVQGENQPQHF. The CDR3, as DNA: TGTGCCAGCAGCTTGGGTGTACAGGGTGAAAATCAGCCCCAGCATTTT.

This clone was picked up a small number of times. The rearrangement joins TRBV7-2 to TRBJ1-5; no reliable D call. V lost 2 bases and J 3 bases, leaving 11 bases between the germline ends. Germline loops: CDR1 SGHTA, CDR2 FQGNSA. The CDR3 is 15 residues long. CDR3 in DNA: TGTGCCAGCAGCTTACAGAAGGGTGCCAATCAGCCCCAGCATTTT. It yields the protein CASSLQKGANQPQHF.

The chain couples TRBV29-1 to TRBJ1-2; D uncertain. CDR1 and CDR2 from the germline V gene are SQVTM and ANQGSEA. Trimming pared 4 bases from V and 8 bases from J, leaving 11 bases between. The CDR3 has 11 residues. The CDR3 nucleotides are TGCAGCGTTGGCAGACCCGAGGGCTACACCTTC. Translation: CSVGRPEGYTF.

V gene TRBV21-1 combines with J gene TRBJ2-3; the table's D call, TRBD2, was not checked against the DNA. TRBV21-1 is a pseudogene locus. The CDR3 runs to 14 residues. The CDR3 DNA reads TGTGCCAGCAGCAGGCTAGCGTACACAGATACGCAGTATTTT. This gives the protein CASSRLAYTDTQYF.

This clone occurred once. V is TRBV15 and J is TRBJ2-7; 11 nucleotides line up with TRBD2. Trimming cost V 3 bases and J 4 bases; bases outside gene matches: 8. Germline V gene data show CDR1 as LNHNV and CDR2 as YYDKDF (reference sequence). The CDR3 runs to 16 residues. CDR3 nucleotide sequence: TGTGCCACCAGCAGTACTACTAGCGGGAGTCGGTACGAGCAGTACTTC. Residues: CATSSTTSGSRYEQYF.

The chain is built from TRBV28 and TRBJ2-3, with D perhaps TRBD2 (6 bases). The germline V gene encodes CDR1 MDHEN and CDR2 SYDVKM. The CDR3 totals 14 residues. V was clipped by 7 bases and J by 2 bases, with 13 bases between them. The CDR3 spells CASTYGGDTDTQYF. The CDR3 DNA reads TGTGCCAGCACGTACGGGGGAGACACAGATACGCAGTATTTT.

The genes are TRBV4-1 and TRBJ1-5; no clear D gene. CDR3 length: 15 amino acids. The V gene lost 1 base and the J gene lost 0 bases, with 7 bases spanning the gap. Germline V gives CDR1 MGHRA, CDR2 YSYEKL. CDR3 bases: TGCGCCAGCAGCCAAGGGCCAGATAGCAATCAGCCCCAGCATTTT. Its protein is CASSQGPDSNQPQHF.

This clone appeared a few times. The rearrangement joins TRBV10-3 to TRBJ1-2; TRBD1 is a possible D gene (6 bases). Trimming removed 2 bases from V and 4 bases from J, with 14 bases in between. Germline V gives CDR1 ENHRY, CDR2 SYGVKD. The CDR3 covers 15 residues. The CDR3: CAISEPRGLFYGYTF. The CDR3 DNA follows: TGTGCCATCAGTGAGCCCAGGGGACTCTTCTATGGCTACACCTTC.

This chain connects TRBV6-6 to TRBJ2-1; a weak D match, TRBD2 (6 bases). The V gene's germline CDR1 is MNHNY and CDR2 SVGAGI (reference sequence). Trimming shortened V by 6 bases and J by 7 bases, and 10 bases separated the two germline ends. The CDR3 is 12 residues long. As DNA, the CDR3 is TGTGCCAGCAGATATGGGGGGAATGAGCAGTTCTTC. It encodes CASRYGGNEQFF.

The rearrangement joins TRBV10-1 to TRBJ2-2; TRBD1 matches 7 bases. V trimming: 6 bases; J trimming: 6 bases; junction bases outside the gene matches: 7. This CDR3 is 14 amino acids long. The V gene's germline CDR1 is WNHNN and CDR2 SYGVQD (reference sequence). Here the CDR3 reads CASRGDSGAGELFF. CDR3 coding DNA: TGCGCCAGCAGAGGGGACAGTGGGGCCGGGGAGCTGTTTTTT.

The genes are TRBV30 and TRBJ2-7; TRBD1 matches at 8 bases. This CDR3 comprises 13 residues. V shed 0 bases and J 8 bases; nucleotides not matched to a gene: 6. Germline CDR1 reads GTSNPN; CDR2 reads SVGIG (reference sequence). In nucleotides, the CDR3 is TGTGCCTGGAGTGTCTCGACAGGGGCCAAGCAGTACTTC. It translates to CAWSVSTGAKQYF.

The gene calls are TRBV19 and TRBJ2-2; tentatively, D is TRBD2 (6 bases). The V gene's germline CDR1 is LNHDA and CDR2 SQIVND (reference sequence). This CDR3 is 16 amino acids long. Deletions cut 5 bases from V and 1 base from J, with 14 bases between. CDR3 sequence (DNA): TGTGCCAGTAGTGTTTCGCGGGACGGGAACACCGGGGAGCTGTTTTTT. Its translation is CASSVSRDGNTGELFF.